Listed below are T cell receptor beta chains from one sample, sequenced in a study of cytomegalovirus exposure and HLA in healthy donors. Method: immunoSEQ multiplex PCR; TCRdb's copy keeps in-frame clones and lacks some. The sample comprises over 150,000 clones, 68% of which are singletons, and roughly 4.1% rests with the top ten. Sequenced input: PBMCs. The receptor source for this set is a woman aged 18-29 years in good health and CMV-seropositive. Both conserved end residues are part of each CDR3. The order of the fields is V gene, clone size, D gene, J gene, CDR3 protein, CDR3 DNA. A D gene is named only where the DNA matches it firmly. Some rows have no size entry. The others give once, few or many, or a class for an expanded clone.

TRBV30	.	TRBD1	TRBJ2-5	CAWSALTGGAWEQYF	TGTGCCTGGAGTGCTCTGACAGGGGGCGCGTGGGAGCAGTACTTC
TRBV28	.	.	TRBJ2-3	CASSRYRVGEPSIDTQYF	TGTGCCAGCAGCCGGTACAGGGTCGGGGAACCATCTATAGATACGCAGTATTTT
TRBV5-1	.	.	TRBJ2-5	CASSLGQDGETQYF	TGCGCCAGCAGCTTGGGACAGGATGGAGAGACCCAGTACTTC
TRBV30	few	.	TRBJ1-6	CAWSTPTGRYNSPLHF	TGTGCCTGGAGTACCCCGACAGGCCGCTATAATTCACCCCTCCACTTT
TRBV18	.	.	TRBJ1-5	CASSPSYRGNQPQHF	TGTGCCAGCTCACCATCCTACAGGGGCAATCAGCCCCAGCATTTT
TRBV10-2	.	.	TRBJ2-2	CASRQTGLTLGELFF	TGCGCCAGCAGACAAACGGGACTGACGCTCGGGGAGCTGTTTTTT
TRBV9	once	TRBD2	TRBJ2-3	CASSDLAGRTDTQYF	TGTGCCAGTAGTGATCTAGCGGGGCGCACAGATACGCAGTATTTT
TRBV18	.	TRBD1	TRBJ1-6	CASSPGTGSSPLHF	TGTGCCAGCTCACCGGGGACAGGGTCATCACCCCTCCACTTT
TRBV9	.	TRBD2	TRBJ2-7	CASSVGGRGPYEQYF	TGTGCCAGCAGCGTAGGTGGGAGGGGCCCCTACGAGCAGTACTTC
TRBV6-5	.	TRBD1	TRBJ1-2	CASRGTAYGYTF	TGTGCCAGCAGGGGGACAGCCTATGGCTACACCTTC
TRBV7-3	.	.	TRBJ1-1	CASSPRSGVGVVDTEAFF	TGTGCCAGCAGCCCTCGTTCGGGGGTCGGGGTAGTGGACACTGAAGCTTTCTTT
TRBV5-1	few	.	TRBJ1-2	CASSKQVLANYGYTF	TGCGCCAGCAGCAAACAGGTGTTAGCTAACTATGGCTACACCTTC
TRBV6-1	.	.	TRBJ1-2	CASTINPGGRFDYTF	TGTGCCAGCACTATAAATCCCGGTGGTCGATTCGACTACACCTTC
TRBV27	.	.	TRBJ2-7	CASSFTTGSYEQYF	TGTGCCAGCAGTTTCACTACGGGCTCCTACGAGCAGTACTTC